What follows describes a single T cell receptor (beta chain). The sample belongs to a study of blood T cell repertoires in COVID-19. V shed 5 bases, J shed 2 bases, and the junction held 5 bases outside the gene matches. Germline V lookup: CDR1 SGHAT, CDR2 FQNNGV. This CDR3 is built from 15 residues. The data were produced by immunoSEQ multiplex PCR, yet TCRdb's version contains in-frame clones alone and is incomplete. The data contain some 300,000 clones, roughly 88% of them singletons. Sequences were obtained from peripheral blood. The sequence came from a woman in her 30s who had recovered from COVID-19. The chain employs TRBV11-2 and TRBJ1-2; 10 nucleotides agree with TRBD1. The CDR3 is CASSAPGQGNYGYTF. The CDR3 bases are TGTGCCAGCAGCGCCCCGGGACAGGGGAACTATGGCTACACCTTC.